Below are 6 T cell receptor beta chains sequenced from a single sample in a study of Tregs in tolerant kidney transplant recipients (dated by TCRdb to between 2018 and 2021). Receptors were amplified or captured by the immunoSEQ multiplex PCR assay. TCRdb re-hosts the immuneACCESS table, in-frame sequences only. Its copies lack some clones; in the studies checked, an unresolved V gene accounts for under half of them, and the cause for the rest is not known. The sample table holds around 230,000 clones, of which roughly four fifths were seen once. The ten top clones hold approximately 0.69% of the sample. The material sequenced was CD4+ T cells from blood. These receptors were taken from a human donor in good health.

The CDR3 region is CASSLQTGGTSNEQFF. For the CDR3, the DNA is TGCGCCAGCAGCCTACAAACAGGGGGAACTTCCAATGAGCAGTTCTTC. This rearrangement joins TRBV5-1 to TRBJ2-1; 8 bases map to TRBD1. This CDR3 is built from 16 residues. Germline-derived CDR1 and CDR2 are SGHRS and YFSETQ. V lost 4 bases, J lost 6 bases, and 12 bases stayed unmatched.

J is TRBJ1-6 and V is TRBV27; 11 bases match TRBD1. J gave up 6 bases and V 9 bases, and 10 bases lay outside the gene matches. This CDR3 is 16 amino acids long. CDR1 is MNHEY and CDR2 is SMNVEV in the germline V gene (reference sequence). CDR3 sequence reads: CASSGTGGFSNSPLHF. The CDR3 DNA reads TGTGCCAGTTCCGGGACAGGGGGTTTTTCTAATTCACCCCTCCACTTT.

The chain links TRBV6-5 to TRBJ1-5; 7 bases map to TRBD1. CDR1 and CDR2 from the germline V gene are MNHEY and SVGAGI. The CDR3 is 15 amino acids. After removal of 5 bases from V and 5 bases from J, the junction contained 9 bases not matched to a gene. The DNA for the CDR3 is TGTGCCAGCAGTCGTAAGAGGACAGGATATCAGCCCCAGCATTTT. Protein product: CASSRKRTGYQPQHF.

The chain employs TRBV5-1 and TRBJ1-4; the D gene is possibly TRBD1 (5 bases). V was clipped by 4 bases and J by 7 bases, with 20 bases between them. Germline values: CDR1 SGHRS, CDR2 YFSETQ. The CDR3 extends over 16 amino acids. The CDR3 reads CASSTLGPGISEKLFF. Written as DNA, the CDR3 is TGCGCCAGCAGCACCCTGGGCCCAGGGATCAGTGAAAAACTGTTTTTT.

The chain combines TRBV13 with TRBJ2-2; 8 bases are shared with TRBD1. The length of the CDR3 is 17 residues. Trimming cost V 1 base and J 1 base; bases outside gene matches: 5. In germline, CDR1 is PRHDT, CDR2 FYEKMQ (reference sequence). CDR3 loop: CASSLVFGTGNTGELFF. CDR3 nucleotide sequence: TGTGCCAGCAGCTTAGTGTTTGGGACAGGGAACACCGGGGAGCTGTTTTTT.

The chain employs TRBV6-1 and TRBJ1-2; D perhaps matches TRBD1 (5 bases). The CDR3 has 15 amino acids. In germline, CDR1 is MNHNS, CDR2 SASEGT. V lost 7 bases and J 4 bases, leaving 19 bases between the germline ends. The CDR3 loop reads CASMSSILQGYGYTF. In DNA, the CDR3 is TGTGCCAGCATGTCCAGCATACTGCAGGGCTATGGCTACACCTTC.